These 9 T cell receptor beta chains originate from one sample sequenced in a study of T cell responses to AZD1222 COVID-19 vaccine. TCRdb's copy holds only in-frame clones and misses some; the assay was immunoSEQ multiplex PCR. The sample shows 200,000 to 250,000 clones, less than 95% of them seen only once. The sequencing used peripheral blood, collected 28 days after the second dose of the MenACWY control vaccine. The origin of the receptors is an adult who received the MenACWY meningococcal vaccine as a control.

The rearrangement links TRBV5-1 to TRBJ1-6; D is ambiguous. V lost 3 bases to trimming and J lost 0 bases, with 16 bases between them. Germline V gene sequence: CDR1 SGHRS, CDR2 YFSETQ. The CDR3 has 18 residues. The CDR3 region is CASSSLGGQSSYNSPLHF. The CDR3 DNA reads TGCGCCAGCAGCTCGTTGGGCGGCCAGAGCTCCTATAATTCACCCCTCCACTTT. Supplemented by reference TRBV5-1 and TRBJ1-6, the full variable domain reads KAGVTQTPRYLIKTRGQQVTLSCSPISGHRSVSWYQQTPGQGLQFLFEYFSETQRNKGNFPGRFSGRQFSNSRSEMNVSTLELGDSALYLCASSSLGGQSSYNSPLHFGNGTRLTVT.

This clone was found a few times. The chain couples TRBV28 to TRBJ1-2, with D unclear. Trimming removed 1 base from V and 5 bases from J, with 8 bases in between. Germline CDR1 reads MDHEN; CDR2 reads SYDVKM. This CDR3 comprises 13 residues. The DNA of the CDR3 is TGTGCCAGCAGTTTATCCCCCGGATATGGCTACACCTTC. Translation gives CASSLSPGYGYTF.

The chain has TRBV7-2 and TRBJ2-7, with 11 bases aligning to TRBD2. With V trimmed by 5 bases and J by 3 bases, 6 bases remained unmatched. The CDR3 has 15 amino acids. Germline values: CDR1 SGHTA, CDR2 FQGNSA. CDR3 nucleotide sequence: TGTGCCAGCAGCATGACTAGCGGGACGGACTACGAGCAGTACTTC. The encoded protein is CASSMTSGTDYEQYF. The full variable domain, with the rest looked up from reference TRBV7-2 and TRBJ2-7, is GAGVSQSPSNKVTEKGKDVELRCDPISGHTALYWYRQSLGQGLEFLIYFQGNSAPDKSGLPSDRFSAERTGGSVSTLTIQRTQQEDSAVYLCASSMTSGTDYEQYFGPGTRLTVT.

V and J are TRBV9 and TRBJ2-3, with 9 bases that match TRBD2. The germline gives CDR1 SGDLS, CDR2 YYNGEE. After removal of 6 bases from V and 3 bases from J, the junction contained 11 bases not matched to a gene. This CDR3 spans 16 amino acids. CDR3 DNA sequence: TGTGCCAGCACTCCCCGGGCGGGAGGGCCTACAGATACGCAGTATTTT. Its protein product is CASTPRAGGPTDTQYF.

The chain recombines TRBV5-1 with TRBJ2-7; 9 bases fit TRBD1. The germline gives CDR1 SGHRS, CDR2 YFSETQ. This CDR3 region has 14 residues. The ends lost 1 base at V and 5 bases at J; junction bases unmatched: 4. The CDR3 sequence: CASSLRDREHEQYF. CDR3 nucleotide sequence: TGCGCCAGCAGCTTGCGGGACAGGGAACACGAGCAGTACTTC.

CDR3: CASSEINRNQPQHF. Here the CDR3 DNA reads TGTGCCAGCAGTGAAATCAACAGAAATCAGCCCCAGCATTTT. The chain joins TRBV6-1 to TRBJ1-5; D uncertain. The ends were cut back, 2 bases at V and 4 bases at J, with 9 bases in the middle. Per germline, CDR1 MNHNS and CDR2 SASEGT. CDR3 length equals 14 residues.

The chain has TRBV29-1 and TRBJ1-1; 8 nucleotides agree with TRBD1. The CDR3 length is 10 residues. The V gene end was trimmed by 4 bases and the J gene end by 11 bases; junction bases not matched to a gene: 3. From germline, CDR1 is SQVTM and CDR2 ANQGSEA. The CDR3 nucleotides are TGCAGCGTTGGACAGGGGAGCGCTTTCTTT. Its translation is CSVGQGSAFF.

Notes on this clone: One end of the junction is discordant with germline, which a read error may explain. This rearrangement joins TRBV19 to TRBJ1-1; D uncertain. This CDR3 region has 13 residues. Germline V gene lookup returns CDR1 LNHDA and CDR2 SQIVND (reference sequence). CDR3 loop: CASSLEMNTEAFF. Here the CDR3 DNA reads TGTGCCAGTAGTCTAGAGATGAACACTGAAGCTTTCTTT.

The chain joins TRBV9 to TRBJ2-7; unclear D gene. The V gene lost 3 bases and the J gene lost 0 bases, with 4 bases spanning the gap. Germline CDR1 SGDLS, CDR2 YYNGEE. The CDR3 totals 12 residues. CDR3 loop: CASSDNSYEQYF. The CDR3 DNA sequence: TGTGCCAGCAGCGACAACTCCTACGAGCAGTACTTC.